These T cell receptor beta chains were read from a single sample in a study of identifying expanded T cells in peripheral blood. TCRdb keeps only in-frame clones here, not all; method: immunoSEQ multiplex PCR. Of some 78,000 clones in the sample, around four fifths were seen once. The sequenced sample was blood. All receptors come from a person aged 18-70 years in good health. The CDR3 runs from the conserved cysteine through the conserved F or W. D genes are given only for firm matches. The size field is filled for only some rows; it gives once, few, many or a size class.

j_call d_call v_call clone_size cdr3_aa cdr3_nt
TRBJ2-3 . TRBV11-2 . CASSVYPTDTQYF TGTGCCAGCAGTGTATACCCCACAGATACGCAGTATTTT
TRBJ2-1 TRBD1 TRBV5-1 . CASSRQGDNEQFF TGCGCCAGCAGCCGACAGGGAGACAATGAGCAGTTCTTC
TRBJ1-2 . TRBV29-1 . CSVGIMTENYGYTF TGCAGCGTTGGGATCATGACGGAAAACTATGGCTACACCTTC
TRBJ2-5 TRBD1 TRBV7-7 . CASSVGTGGQETQYF TGTGCTAGCAGCGTGGGGACAGGGGGTCAAGAGACCCAGTACTTC
TRBJ2-2 TRBD2 TRBV7-2 few CASSTGLAGAGELFF TGTGCCAGCAGCACGGGACTAGCGGGAGCCGGGGAGCTGTTTTTT
TRBJ2-3 TRBD1 TRBV11-1 once CASSLAGTGLTDTQYF TGTGCCAGCAGCTTAGCGGGGACAGGGCTTACAGATACGCAGTATTTT
TRBJ2-1 . TRBV7-9 . CASSFRSARLTYNEQFF TGTGCCAGCAGCTTTCGGTCGGCGCGGCTGACCTACAATGAGCAGTTCTTC
TRBJ2-7 . TRBV10-3 . CAISDADTGAYEQYF TGTGCCATCAGTGACGCCGACACGGGGGCCTACGAGCAGTACTTC
TRBJ1-1 . TRBV6-5 . CASKDRMNTEAFF TGTGCCAGCAAGGACAGAATGAACACTGAAGCTTTCTTT
TRBJ1-2 TRBD1 TRBV5-4 . CASSLGQGYDYGYTF TGTGCCAGCAGCTTGGGACAGGGGTATGACTATGGCTACACCTTC
TRBJ2-7 . TRBV6-1 . CASSDGYNYEQYF TGTGCCAGCAGTGACGGCTATAACTACGAGCAGTACTTC
TRBJ2-5 TRBD2 TRBV15 once CATSRARLSPRLAGPQETQYF TGTGCCACCAGCAGAGCTCGTCTCAGCCCTCGACTAGCGGGACCCCAAGAGACCCAGTACTTC
TRBJ2-7 . TRBV6-6 . CASSYGQTYEQYF TGTGCCAGCAGTTACGGGCAAACCTACGAGCAGTACTTC
TRBJ1-1 . TRBV28 . CASGFRRELTEAFF TGTGCCAGCGGGTTTAGGAGAGAACTAACTGAAGCTTTCTTT
TRBJ1-4 . TRBV6-1 . CASTRERAFIEKLFF TGTGCCAGCACCCGTGAGAGGGCGTTTATTGAAAAACTGTTTTTT
TRBJ2-1 TRBD1 TRBV5-4 . CASSLEDREVNEQFF TGTGCCAGCAGCTTGGAGGACAGGGAGGTTAATGAGCAGTTCTTC
TRBJ2-1 . TRBV9 . CASSVGRSYNEQFF TGTGCCAGCAGCGTAGGGAGGTCCTACAATGAGCAGTTCTTC
TRBJ2-1 TRBD1 TRBV6-6 once CASSYPGQGYEQFF TGTGCCAGCAGTTACCCGGGACAGGGTTACGAGCAGTTCTTC
TRBJ2-4 . TRBV7-9 . CASSLGREGPLNIQYF TGTGCCAGCAGCTTAGGCCGTGAGGGTCCCCTAAACATTCAGTACTTC
TRBJ1-1 . TRBV27 . CASSLRWGNTEAFF TGTGCCAGCAGTTTAAGGTGGGGAAACACTGAAGCTTTCTTT
TRBJ2-7 TRBD1 TRBV29-1 . CSVLRDRENEQYF TGCAGCGTCCTTCGGGACAGGGAGAACGAGCAGTACTTC
TRBJ1-3 . TRBV25-1 . CASTGNSGNTIYF TGTGCCAGCACTGGTAACTCTGGAAACACCATATATTTT
TRBJ1-1 . TRBV7-9 . CASSYITGLGEAFF TGTGCCAGCAGCTATATCACGGGTCTGGGTGAAGCTTTCTTT
TRBJ1-2 . TRBV4-2 . CASSPSLGTGYTF TGTGCCAGCAGCCCATCCCTAGGCACTGGCTACACCTTC
TRBJ2-1 . TRBV5-6 once CASSLEVATYNEQFF TGTGCCAGCAGCTTGGAGGTAGCCACCTACAATGAGCAGTTCTTC
TRBJ1-1 . TRBV18 . CASSPKPRGENTEAFF TGTGCCAGCTCACCAAAGCCTCGGGGGGAGAACACTGAAGCTTTCTTT
TRBJ2-3 TRBD2 TRBV6-5 . CASSFGASGSGDTQYF TGTGCCAGCAGTTTCGGGGCTAGCGGGAGTGGCGATACGCAGTATTTT
TRBJ2-7 . TRBV19 . CASRSPSSYEQYF TGTGCCAGTAGAAGCCCCTCCTCCTACGAGCAGTACTTC
TRBJ2-7 TRBD2 TRBV2 . CASSDPLRFLRETYEQYF TGTGCCAGCAGTGATCCCCTCCGCTTCTTGCGGGAGACCTACGAGCAGTACTTC
TRBJ1-5 . TRBV7-2 . CASSPGANQPQHF TGTGCCAGCAGCCCCGGGGCCAATCAGCCCCAGCATTTT
TRBJ2-1 TRBD2 TRBV5-3 . CARSPVASAGGTYNEQFF TGTGCCAGAAGCCCTGTAGCAAGTGCGGGAGGCACCTACAATGAGCAGTTCTTC
TRBJ2-1 TRBD1 TRBV9 once CASSEGQGSYNEQFF TGTGCCAGCAGCGAGGGACAGGGCAGCTACAATGAGCAGTTCTTC
TRBJ2-3 . TRBV11-2 few CASSQTGRFTDTQYF TGTGCCAGCAGCCAGACAGGGAGGTTTACAGATACGCAGTATTTT
TRBJ2-7 . TRBV5-6 . CASSSYGQDQYYEQYF TGTGCCAGCAGCTCTTATGGGCAGGATCAGTACTACGAGCAGTACTTC
TRBJ1-5 . TRBV6-1 . CASSGQPQHF TGTGCCAGCAGCGGTCAGCCCCAGCATTTT
TRBJ1-5 TRBD1 TRBV6-5 . CASSYSGGQNQPQHF TGTGCCAGCAGTTACTCAGGGGGACAGAATCAGCCCCAGCATTTT
TRBJ2-5 . TRBV10-3 . CAISARSNVETQYF TGTGCCATCAGTGCCCGATCCAACGTCGAGACCCAGTACTTC
TRBJ2-7 . TRBV2 many CASRGDRNDYEQYF TGTGCCAGCAGAGGAGACAGGAATGACTACGAGCAGTACTTC
TRBJ2-2 . TRBV4-2 . CASSQASKGWGELFF TGTGCCAGCAGCCAAGCTTCCAAGGGCTGGGGGGAGCTGTTTTTT
TRBJ2-3 TRBD1 TRBV25-1 . CASTPATGGADTQYF TGTGCCAGCACCCCCGCGACAGGGGGGGCAGATACGCAGTATTTT
TRBJ2-3 TRBD2 TRBV2 . CASRDLFSGTTDTQYF TGTGCCAGCAGAGATCTATTTAGCGGGACCACAGATACGCAGTATTTT
TRBJ2-7 TRBD2 TRBV4-3 once CASSQDWGFSAGGMYEQYF TGCGCCAGCAGCCAAGACTGGGGTTTCTCAGCGGGAGGCATGTACGAGCAGTACTTC
TRBJ1-3 . TRBV4-1 once CASSQDAGGYSGNTIYF TGCGCCAGCAGCCAAGATGCTGGGGGCTATTCGGGAAACACCATATATTTT